Presented here are 24 T cell receptor beta chains from one specimen sequenced in a study of T cells of healthy individuals. TCRdb used MiXCR to reprocess the 5' RACE reads, holding one entry per CDR3 protein. The table has 90,000 to 100,000 distinct CDR3 sequences, 15% to 20% seen once. These receptors came from a human donor in good health.

The chain uses TRBV13 and TRBJ2-2; possibly TRBD1 for D (5 bases). Germline CDR1 is PRHDT and CDR2 is FYEKMQ (reference sequence). Trimming cost V 6 bases and J 4 bases, with 21 bases left between them. CDR3 length: 17 residues. In nucleotides, the CDR3 is TGTGCCAGCAGACCCGATGACCCCCACAGGTTCACCGGGGAGCTGTTTTTT. Protein: CASRPDDPHRFTGELFF. Based on the CDR3 plus reference TRBV13 and TRBJ2-2, the full variable domain is AAGVIQSPRHLIKEKRETATLKCYPIPRHDTVYWYQQGPGQDPQFLISFYEKMQSDKGSIPDRFSAQQFSDYHSELNMSSLELGDSALYFCASRPDDPHRFTGELFFGEGSRLTVL.

V is TRBV5-6 and J is TRBJ2-1, with D hard to call. Per germline, CDR1 SGHDT and CDR2 YYEEEE. The CDR3 is 13 amino acids. With 1 base removed from V and 4 bases from J, the gap between germline ends came to 6 bases. The CDR3 region is CASSLFLYNEQFF. The DNA for the CDR3 is TGTGCCAGCAGCTTGTTCCTTTACAATGAGCAGTTCTTC.

The chain carries TRBV4-3 and TRBJ2-7, with D perhaps matching TRBD1 or TRBD2 (5 bases each). The length of the CDR3 is 14 residues. Germline assignment: CDR1 LGHNA and CDR2 YSLEER. V shed 0 bases and J shed 2 bases, with 8 bases lying between them. For the CDR3, the DNA is TGCGCCAGCAGCCAAGACGGGGCAACCTACGAGCAGTACTTC. As protein: CASSQDGATYEQYF.

The sample holds a few counts of this clonotype. The chain uses TRBV7-9 and TRBJ2-5, with 7 bases fitting TRBD2. J was trimmed by 10 bases and V by 3 bases; bases with no gene match: 8. The V gene's germline CDR1 is SEHNR and CDR2 FQNEAQ (reference sequence). The CDR3 runs 13 residues. The CDR3 here is CASSLGRPGGQYF. The CDR3 DNA reads TGTGCCAGCAGCTTGGGACGGCCGGGGGGCCAGTACTTC.

The J gene is TRBJ2-1, the V gene TRBV10-3; D remains ambiguous. The CDR3 has 11 residues. Germline CDR1 reads ENHRY; CDR2 reads SYGVKD. Between the trimmed V and J ends, which lost 6 bases and 8 bases, there was a span of 8 bases. CDR3 in amino acids: CAISRMDEQFF. CDR3 DNA: TGTGCCATCAGCCGGATGGATGAGCAGTTCTTC.

V and J are TRBV19 and TRBJ2-7; the D gene is possibly TRBD2 (5 bases). The germline V and J ends were trimmed by 3 bases and 2 bases, with 17 bases remaining between them. Germline V CDR1 and CDR2: LNHDA, SQIVND (reference sequence). The length of the CDR3 is 16 residues. CDR3 sequence: CASSMGGLPPTYEQYF. CDR3 in DNA: TGTGCCAGTAGTATGGGCGGACTTCCTCCAACCTACGAGCAGTACTTC.

This clonotype was seen only a few times. V is TRBV7-9 and J is TRBJ2-1; a possible D gene is TRBD2 (6 bases). Germline CDR1 and CDR2: SEHNR and FQNEAQ (reference sequence). Trimming pared 4 bases from V and 2 bases from J, leaving 9 bases between. The CDR3 has 14 residues. The CDR3 is CASSSGTPYNEQFF. DNA for the CDR3: TGTGCCAGCAGCTCCGGGACTCCCTACAATGAGCAGTTCTTC.

This clonotype has only a few counts. The J gene is TRBJ2-3, the V gene TRBV2; TRBD2 agrees at 8 bases. CDR3 length: 17 residues. V was pared by 6 bases and J by 1 base, with 12 bases of the junction left unmatched. CDR1 SNHLY and CDR2 FYNNEI come from the germline V gene. CDR3 DNA sequence: TGTGCCAGCAGGACCAGAAGGAGGCGGGGGGGCACAGATACGCAGTATTTT. Protein sequence: CASRTRRRRGGTDTQYF.

This chain joins TRBV3-1 and TRBJ1-1; D possibly corresponds to TRBD1 (5 bases). CDR1 and CDR2 from the germline V gene are LGHDT and YNNKEL (reference sequence). The CDR3 contains 18 residues. V dropped 1 base and J dropped 5 bases, with 23 bases sitting between them. In nucleotides, the CDR3 is TGTGCCAGCAGCCAAGTGAATAGGAGGGGCCTTTCGCGGACTGAAGCTTTCTTT. This sequence encodes CASSQVNRRGLSRTEAFF.

The chain combines TRBV28 with TRBJ2-7; 12 bases agree with TRBD1. V trimming: 6 bases; J trimming: 5 bases; junction bases outside the gene matches: 17. The CDR3 sequence is 18 residues long. In germline, CDR1 is MDHEN, CDR2 SYDVKM. CDR3 DNA: TGTGCCAGCAGCCATGTGGGAATCCGGGACAGGGGGCACCACGAGCAGTACTTC. Translated, it gives CASSHVGIRDRGHHEQYF.

This clonotype was recorded at least ten times. This chain uses TRBV29-1 with TRBJ2-7, with D possibly being TRBD1 (5 bases). Trimming removed 6 bases at V and 3 bases at J, with 21 bases between. CDR3 length: 15 residues. The germline V gene encodes CDR1 SQVTM and CDR2 ANQGSEA. Written as DNA, the CDR3 is TGCAGCGTCCTCGAGTCTCCAGGGCTACACTACGAGCAGTACTTC. Protein product: CSVLESPGLHYEQYF.

This clonotype was seen a few times. The chain joins TRBV2 to TRBJ2-3; TRBD1 might be the D (5 bases). Trimming stripped 1 base from V and 7 bases from J, with 12 bases between. Germline V gene data show CDR1 as SNHLY and CDR2 as FYNNEI. This CDR3 has 14 amino acids. CDR3 amino acids: CASSEEIRANTQYF. The CDR3 DNA sequence: TGTGCCAGCAGTGAAGAAATCAGGGCAAATACGCAGTATTTT.

The chain uses TRBV3-1 and TRBJ1-6; 7 nucleotides align to TRBD1. The CDR3 has 14 residues. Germline CDR1 is LGHDT and CDR2 is YNNKEL (reference sequence). Unmatched junction bases numbered 3, after V lost 4 bases and J lost 6 bases. The CDR3 sequence: CASSPGTANSPLHF. The CDR3 DNA reads TGTGCCAGCAGCCCCGGGACAGCTAATTCACCCCTCCACTTT.

The genes are TRBV7-8 and TRBJ2-4; D call uncertain. The CDR3 runs 16 residues. Trimming pared 4 bases from V and 1 base from J, leaving 14 bases between. In germline, CDR1 is SGHVS, CDR2 FQNEAQ. Written as DNA, the CDR3 is TGTGCCAGCAGCTCACTTGCCGGTGGGGCCAAAAACATTCAGTACTTC. It specifies CASSSLAGGAKNIQYF.

There are many counts of this clonotype. DNA of the CDR3: TGCAGTGCTAGTGGACCCACAGAGACCCAGTACTTC. It specifies CSASGPTETQYF. The chain links TRBV20-1 to TRBJ2-5; D uncertain. The germline V gene has CDR1 DFQATT and CDR2 SNEGSKA (reference sequence). This CDR3 contains 12 residues. V dropped 3 bases and J dropped 4 bases, with 9 bases sitting between them.

A few counts support this clonotype. The genes are TRBV29-1 and TRBJ2-7; D might be TRBD2 (6 bases). Germline loops: CDR1 SQVTM, CDR2 ANQGSEA. The CDR3 is made up of 12 amino acids. Trimming stripped 7 bases from V and 3 bases from J, with 13 bases between. CDR3 nucleotides: TGCAGCGGCAGACTGGGGGGCTACGAGCAGTACTTC. Its translation: CSGRLGGYEQYF.

This clonotype was counted ten times or more. The chain has TRBV4-1 and TRBJ2-2, with no clear D. CDR3 size: 15 residues. With 1 base removed from V and 8 bases from J, the gap between germline ends came to 14 bases. Per the germline V gene, CDR1 is MGHRA and CDR2 is YSYEKL. The CDR3 loop reads CASSQVNRVRGELFF. The CDR3 DNA sequence: TGCGCCAGCAGCCAAGTTAACCGCGTTAGGGGGGAGCTGTTTTTT.

This clonotype was found a few times. The chain has TRBV7-6 and TRBJ2-5; 7 bases agree with TRBD1. Trimming cost V 1 base and J 4 bases; bases outside gene matches: 6. This CDR3 comprises 15 residues. Germline CDR1 and CDR2: SGHVS and FNYEAQ. In DNA form, the CDR3 reads TGTGCCAGCAGCTTAGTTGCAGGGGGTTCAGAGACCCAGTACTTC. This translates into CASSLVAGGSETQYF.

Many counts were recorded for this clonotype. The chain links TRBV10-2 to TRBJ2-2; D might be TRBD2 (5 bases). CDR3 length equals 14 residues. Germline CDR1 and CDR2: WSHSY and SAAADI. V lost 7 bases and J lost 0, with 9 bases in between. The CDR3 nucleotides are TGCGCCAGCAAACCGGACTCGAACACCGGGGAGCTGTTTTTT. Translation gives CASKPDSNTGELFF.

The chain uses TRBV10-3 and TRBJ1-5; TRBD1 is a possible D gene (5 bases). Deletions cut 8 bases from V and 1 base from J, with 6 bases between. CDR3 length: 12 residues. The germline CDR1 and CDR2 sequences are ENHRY and SYGVKD. The CDR3 spells CAIGQSNQPQHF. The CDR3 DNA follows: TGTGCCATCGGACAAAGCAATCAGCCCCAGCATTTT.

This clonotype has at least ten counts. The gene calls are TRBV28 and TRBJ2-1, with 7 nucleotides matching TRBD1. Germline CDR1 and CDR2: MDHEN and SYDVKM. The CDR3 is 15 residues long. The V and J ends lost 4 bases and 7 bases, in that order; junction bases with no gene match: 10. CDR3 sequence: CASSWAQGLENEQFF. DNA of the CDR3: TGTGCCAGCAGTTGGGCACAGGGGCTCGAGAATGAGCAGTTCTTC.

This clonotype appeared a few times. The chain recombines TRBV7-9 with TRBJ2-3, with TRBD2 identical over 12 bases. J gave up 6 bases and V 2 bases, and 6 bases lay outside the gene matches. CDR1 is SEHNR, CDR2 FQNEAQ, per germline (reference sequence). The CDR3 extends over 16 amino acids. For the CDR3, the DNA is TGTGCCAGCAGCTTATCTCTAGCGGGAGGGAGTGATACGCAGTATTTT. Translating gives CASSLSLAGGSDTQYF.

V gene TRBV3-2 combines with J gene TRBJ2-7; TRBD2 is the table's D call, not checked against the DNA. TRBV3-2 is given as a pseudogene. The CDR3 sequence is 16 residues long. The chain's CDR3 is CASSQDGLAGGAEQYF. The DNA for the CDR3 is TGTGCCAGCAGCCAAGATGGACTAGCGGGAGGAGCCGAGCAGTACTTC.

The chain recombines TRBV9 with TRBJ2-3, with unresolved D. Per the germline V gene, CDR1 is SGDLS and CDR2 is YYNGEE. The CDR3 extends over 15 amino acids. V was cut by 0 bases and J by 6 bases, with 14 bases left in between. This CDR3 is CASSVGPARDDTQYF. DNA of the CDR3: TGTGCCAGCAGCGTAGGGCCGGCAAGGGATGATACGCAGTATTTT.